These 32 T cell receptor beta chains originate from one sample sequenced in a study of identical twins (dated by TCRdb to the mid-2010s). The library was built by means of 5' RACE. Sequencing was carried out with an Illumina HiSeq 2000. TCRdb passed the public sequencing reads through fastp at Q25 and MiXCR, retaining productive beta sequences. Every entry covers one CDR3 protein and lists the most common genes and DNA from its rows. The sample contains a few hundred thousand distinct CDR3 sequences, nearly 10% of them found a single time. Together, the top ten hold roughly 3.2% of the sample. This sample was shared with a second study, whose subject was yellow fever vaccine responses in identical twins.

Sequenced sample: PBMCs. The receptor set was obtained from a young woman in good health.

This clonotype has at least ten counts. The gene calls are TRBV11-2 and TRBJ2-1, with 7 bases identical to TRBD1. The CDR3 covers 21 residues. V gave up 3 bases and J gave up 7 bases; unmatched junction bases: 27. CDR1 is SGHAT and CDR2 is FQNNGV in the germline V gene. In nucleotides, the CDR3 is TGTGCCAGCAGCTTTGGACAGGCGGCCCCGAATGGGGCTAAGGCCCTAAATGAGCAGTTCTTC. Its protein product is CASSFGQAAPNGAKALNEQFF.

The V and J genes are TRBV20-1 and TRBJ1-4, with D tentatively TRBD1 (5 bases). The V end was cut by 0 bases, the J end by 4 bases, with 12 bases between. CDR3 length: 15 amino acids. Germline CDR1 DFQATT, CDR2 SNEGSKA (reference sequence). Here the CDR3 DNA reads TGCAGTGCTAGAGATAGGGGACGGCTTAATGAAAAACTGTTTTTT. It codes for CSARDRGRLNEKLFF.

This clonotype has at least ten counts. The chain recombines TRBV28 with TRBJ2-4, with 12 bases that match TRBD2. CDR1 and CDR2 from the germline V gene are MDHEN and SYDVKM. After removal of 2 bases from V and 1 base from J, the junction contained 0 bases not matched to a gene. The CDR3 has 16 amino acids. The CDR3 sequence: CASSLLAGGAKNIQYF. DNA of the CDR3: TGTGCCAGCAGTTTACTAGCGGGAGGGGCCAAAAACATTCAGTACTTC.

There are many counts of this clonotype. V gene TRBV2 combines with J gene TRBJ1-5, with 9 bases matching TRBD1. Germline CDR1 reads SNHLY; CDR2 reads FYNNEI. This CDR3 spans 13 amino acids. The ends lost 6 bases at V and 7 bases at J; junction bases unmatched: 4. CDR3 region: CASRGQGLQPQHF. In DNA form, the CDR3 reads TGTGCCAGCAGAGGACAGGGGTTACAGCCCCAGCATTTT.

This clonotype showed up many times. J is TRBJ2-3 and V is TRBV11-2; 10 nucleotides align to TRBD2. The CDR3 loop spans 18 amino acids. Trimming at V came to 5 bases and at J to 2 bases, leaving 13 bases not matched to a gene. The V gene's germline CDR1 is SGHAT and CDR2 FQNNGV. CDR3 loop: CASSLGGLAGGVTDTQYF. The CDR3 coding sequence is TGTGCCAGCAGCCTCGGAGGGTTAGCGGGAGGAGTCACAGATACGCAGTATTTT.

At least ten counts were recorded for this clonotype. The chain uses TRBV20-1 and TRBJ2-5; D remains unclear. This CDR3 comprises 10 residues. Germline CDR1 and CDR2: DFQATT and SNEGSKA (reference sequence). Trimming left V 3 bases short and J 5 bases short, with 4 bases between. The CDR3 region is CSASWETQYF. In DNA, the CDR3 is TGCAGTGCTAGTTGGGAGACCCAGTACTTC.

This clonotype was observed at least ten times. The chain recombines TRBV10-3 with TRBJ1-4; D is perhaps TRBD1 (5 bases). The V end was cut by 6 bases, the J end by 6 bases, with 11 bases between. CDR1 is ENHRY and CDR2 is SYGVKD in the germline V gene. This CDR3 has 13 amino acids. CDR3 residues: CAIREKGHEKLFF. Written as DNA, the CDR3 is TGTGCCATCAGAGAAAAGGGGCATGAAAAACTGTTTTTT.

This rearrangement joins TRBV20-1 to TRBJ2-4; D might be TRBD2 (6 bases). The CDR3 length is 13 residues. Trimming cost V 3 bases and J 1 base, with 7 bases left between them. Germline lookup yields CDR1 DFQATT and CDR2 SNEGSKA (reference sequence). The CDR3 nucleotides are TGCAGTGCTAGGGGACTCGCCAAAAACATTCAGTACTTC. It specifies CSARGLAKNIQYF.

In this sample, this clonotype turned up a few times. The chain carries TRBV27 and TRBJ2-1; the D gene could be TRBD1 or TRBD2 (6 bases each). The CDR3 spans 16 residues. Germline assignment: CDR1 MNHEY and CDR2 SMNVEV (reference sequence). Trimming removed 3 bases from V and 7 bases from J, with 19 bases in between. CDR3 sequence reads: CASSFYRGQRGNEQFF. The CDR3 DNA sequence: TGTGCCAGCAGTTTCTACCGGGGGCAACGCGGGAATGAGCAGTTCTTC.

The genes are TRBV28 and TRBJ1-5, with D perhaps TRBD1 (6 bases). The germline gives CDR1 MDHEN, CDR2 SYDVKM. Trimming removed 11 bases at V and 3 bases at J, with 14 bases between. This CDR3 region has 13 residues. Here the CDR3 reads CASKWGANQPQHF. Written as DNA, the CDR3 is TGTGCCTCAAAGTGGGGGGCCAATCAGCCCCAGCATTTT.

V and J are TRBV20-1 and TRBJ2-6, with D perhaps TRBD2 (5 bases). Germline CDR1 and CDR2: DFQATT and SNEGSKA (reference sequence). V was pared by 1 base and J by 0 bases, with 16 bases between. The CDR3 spans 18 residues. The CDR3 loop is CSARVGGPSSSGANVLTF. For the CDR3, the DNA is TGCAGTGCTAGAGTGGGCGGGCCGTCGAGCTCTGGGGCCAACGTCCTGACTTTC.

This clonotype was counted at least ten times. J is TRBJ2-2 and V is TRBV10-3, with TRBD2 identical over 9 bases. The V segment lost 11 bases and the J segment 1 base; nucleotides outside the gene matches: 5. This CDR3 spans 14 amino acids. In germline, CDR1 is ENHRY, CDR2 SYGVKD. CDR3 residues: CAGGLAMNTGELFF. CDR3 DNA: TGTGCCGGCGGACTAGCGATGAACACCGGGGAGCTGTTTTTT.

This clonotype was seen many times. V and J are TRBV5-1 and TRBJ2-7, with a possible D match to TRBD2 (5 bases). V was clipped by 4 bases and J by 5 bases, with 19 bases between them. The CDR3 runs 15 residues. Germline-derived CDR1 and CDR2 are SGHRS and YFSETQ. CDR3 residues: CASSRQGGKEHEQYF. The CDR3 bases are TGCGCCAGCAGCCGACAAGGAGGCAAAGAGCACGAGCAGTACTTC.

This clonotype was seen repeatedly, ten times or more. The chain uses TRBV4-2 and TRBJ2-7; 8 nucleotides align to TRBD2. J gave up 3 bases and V 2 bases, and 6 bases lay outside the gene matches. Germline CDR1 reads LGHNA; CDR2 reads YNFKEQ. The length of the CDR3 is 15 residues. CDR3 nucleotides: TGTGCCAGCAGCCAAACGGGAGGGTTTAGCTACGAGCAGTACTTC. Translating gives CASSQTGGFSYEQYF.

This clonotype turned up a few times. The junction shows a germline mismatch at one end, possibly a read error. The V and J genes are TRBV12-3 or TRBV12-4 and TRBJ1-2, with D unclear. The CDR3 has 13 amino acids. This chain's CDR3 is CARPEGANYGYTF. The CDR3, as DNA: TGTGCCAGGCCCGAGGGCGCTAATTATGGCTACACCTTC.

In this sample, this clonotype turned up a few times. The V gene is TRBV25-1, the J gene TRBJ1-5; D is uncertain. In germline, CDR1 is MGHDK, CDR2 SYGVNS. Trimming pared 4 bases from V and 5 bases from J, leaving 9 bases between. The CDR3 covers 13 residues. The CDR3 DNA follows: TGTGCCAGCAGTGCTCAGATGGATCAGCCCCAGCATTTT. Its protein product is CASSAQMDQPQHF.

This clonotype was recorded many times. The chain joins TRBV3-1 to TRBJ2-7; D unresolved. Between the trimmed V and J ends, which lost 1 base and 7 bases, there was a span of 8 bases. CDR3 size: 12 residues. The V gene's germline CDR1 is LGHDT and CDR2 YNNKEL (reference sequence). CDR3 sequence: CASSQVLGEQYF. CDR3 DNA: TGTGCCAGCAGCCAAGTTCTGGGAGAGCAGTACTTC.

This clonotype was observed a few times. This chain connects TRBV12-3 or TRBV12-4 to TRBJ1-4; TRBD1 aligns across 10 bases. V dropped 3 bases and J dropped 8; count of bases not matched to a gene: 12. The CDR3 is made up of 17 amino acids. The CDR3 DNA follows: TGTGCCAGCAGTTTCTGGGGGGACAGGGGATCCCGAGAAAAACTGTTTTTT. As protein: CASSFWGDRGSREKLFF.

The sample holds a few counts of this clonotype. V gene TRBV3-1 combines with J gene TRBJ1-1; the D is unclear. Germline V lookup: CDR1 LGHDT, CDR2 YNNKEL (reference sequence). This CDR3 has 14 amino acids. Trimming left V 3 bases short and J 1 base short, with 9 bases between. CDR3: CASSHNNENTEAFF. For the CDR3, the DNA is TGTGCCAGCAGCCATAACAACGAGAACACTGAAGCTTTCTTT. The entire variable domain, with the rest obtained from reference TRBV3-1 and TRBJ1-1, is as follows: DTAVSQTPKYLVTQMGNDKSIKCEQNLGHDTMYWYKQDSKKFLKIMFSYNNKELIINETVPNRFSPKSPDKAHLNLHINSLELGDSAVYFCASSHNNENTEAFFGQGTRLTVV.

This clonotype was detected ten times or more. This rearrangement joins TRBV7-2 to TRBJ2-1; D is ambiguous. The CDR3 consists of 13 residues. The germline V gene encodes CDR1 SGHTA and CDR2 FQGNSA. Trimming shortened V by 5 bases and J by 4 bases, and 9 bases separated the two germline ends. The CDR3 DNA reads as TGTGCCAGCAGCCCACCCGAATACAATGAGCAGTTCTTC. Translation: CASSPPEYNEQFF.

This clonotype has just a few counts. CDR3 sequence reads: CASSLGQGLMNTEAFF. In nucleotides, the CDR3 is TGTGCCAGCAGCTTAGGCCAGGGTTTGATGAACACTGAAGCTTTCTTT. The gene calls are TRBV13 and TRBJ1-1; TRBD1 might be the D (5 bases). V was pared by 0 bases and J by 0 bases, with 11 bases between. Germline V gives CDR1 PRHDT, CDR2 FYEKMQ (reference sequence). The CDR3 totals 16 residues.

This clonotype was seen more than once but under ten times. The genes are TRBV29-1 and TRBJ2-3, with 9 bases that match TRBD2. J lost 4 bases, V lost 6 bases, and 11 bases had no gene match. CDR3 length: 15 amino acids. Germline loops: CDR1 SQVTM, CDR2 ANQGSEA. The DNA for the CDR3 is TGCAGCGTGACATCCCAGGCGGGAGGGCCAGATACGCAGTATTTT. Its protein is CSVTSQAGGPDTQYF.

This clonotype came up many times. The V call is TRBV7-2, the J call TRBJ2-7, with 9 bases lining up with TRBD1. The germline gives CDR1 SGHTA, CDR2 FQGNSA. The CDR3 is made up of 15 amino acids. V lost 5 bases and J lost 2; bases outside the gene matches: 7. For the CDR3, the DNA is TGTGCCAGCAGCAGAACAGGGGGCTTACCCTACGAGCAGTACTTC. It encodes CASSRTGGLPYEQYF.

This clonotype was recorded a few times. The chain combines TRBV12-3 or TRBV12-4 with TRBJ2-1, with D unresolved. This CDR3 spans 15 amino acids. Trimming took off 6 bases at V and 7 bases at J, with 19 bases between the two ends. The CDR3 protein is CASSRTLRTRNEQFF. The CDR3 DNA is TGTGCCAGCAGCCGGACCCTGCGGACCCGAAATGAGCAGTTCTTC.

There are many counts of this clonotype. This chain uses TRBV12-3 or TRBV12-4 with TRBJ2-2; 7 bases match TRBD2. The CDR3 is 17 residues long. V lost 6 bases and J lost 4; bases outside the gene matches: 14. DNA for the CDR3: TGTGCCAGCAGACCTGGTGGGCGGGGGACGGTCACCGGGGAGCTGTTTTTT. It specifies CASRPGGRGTVTGELFF.

This clonotype was counted ten times or more. The V call is TRBV5-1, the J call TRBJ1-6; 8 positions agree with TRBD1. This CDR3 spans 15 amino acids. Germline V gene lookup returns CDR1 SGHRS and CDR2 YFSETQ. The trim removed 7 bases at V and 7 bases at J, leaving 10 bases unmatched. The CDR3 is CASALLDRENSPLHF. The CDR3 DNA is TGCGCCAGCGCTCTCTTGGACAGGGAGAATTCACCCCTCCACTTT.

V and J are TRBV28 and TRBJ2-5; 7 bases agree with TRBD2. The CDR3 spans 15 residues. Germline assignment: CDR1 MDHEN and CDR2 SYDVKM. The trim removed 3 bases at V and 4 bases at J, leaving 8 bases unmatched. CDR3 coding DNA: TGTGCCAGCAGTTTGGGCGGGAGATTTGGAGAGACCCAGTACTTC. Encoded protein: CASSLGGRFGETQYF.

In this sample, this clonotype turned up a few times. The J gene is TRBJ2-2, the V gene TRBV30; TRBD1 matches at 7 bases. CDR1 is GTSNPN and CDR2 is SVGIG in the germline V gene (reference sequence). With V trimmed by 3 bases and J by 5 bases, 9 bases remained unmatched. This CDR3 contains 15 residues. CDR3 nucleotides: TGTGCCTGGAGACTCCGGGACAGAAGAACCGGGGAGCTGTTTTTT. Amino acid sequence: CAWRLRDRRTGELFF.

The rearrangement uses TRBV7-3 and TRBJ2-7, with D possibly being TRBD1 or TRBD2 (5 bases each). The germline gives CDR1 SGHTA, CDR2 FQGTGA. This CDR3 is built from 15 residues. V was cut by 2 bases and J by 5 bases, with 16 bases left in between. The CDR3 region has the DNA TGTGCCAGCAGCTTAGGGCAGTACGAGGGGCACGAGCAGTACTTC. Protein sequence: CASSLGQYEGHEQYF.

A few counts support this clonotype. The rearrangement links TRBV5-1 to TRBJ2-4; 7 nucleotides align to TRBD1. With 4 bases clipped from V and 8 bases from J, the junction kept 24 bases outside the gene matches. Germline CDR1 SGHRS, CDR2 YFSETQ. There are 19 residues in the CDR3. CDR3 DNA sequence: TGCGCCAGCAGCCTAGATCCGGGACAGAGCTTCGTCGGGGCGGACATTCAGTACTTC. Its translation: CASSLDPGQSFVGADIQYF. Combining the CDR3 with reference TRBV5-1 and TRBJ2-4 gives the whole variable domain KAGVTQTPRYLIKTRGQQVTLSCSPISGHRSVSWYQQTPGQGLQFLFEYFSETQRNKGNFPGRFSGRQFSNSRSEMNVSTLELGDSALYLCASSLDPGQSFVGADIQYFGAGTRLSVL.

This clonotype was counted between two and nine times. The V gene is TRBV27, the J gene TRBJ1-6; 7 positions agree with TRBD1. This CDR3 is built from 15 residues. CDR1 and CDR2 from the germline V gene are MNHEY and SMNVEV (reference sequence). The V gene end was trimmed by 6 bases and the J gene end by 7 bases; junction bases not matched to a gene: 9. The CDR3 reads CASSYRQGGNSPLHF. The CDR3 region has the DNA TGTGCCAGCAGCTACAGACAGGGAGGGAATTCACCCCTCCACTTT.

The chain joins TRBV20-1 to TRBJ2-3; D is tentatively TRBD1 or TRBD2 (5 bases each). Trimming removed 8 bases at V and 2 bases at J, with 23 bases between. The germline gives CDR1 DFQATT, CDR2 SNEGSKA (reference sequence). CDR3 length: 16 residues. DNA of the CDR3: TGCAGTTTCCGGGACCAACTTCACCAGCCCACAGATACGCAGTATTTT. It specifies CSFRDQLHQPTDTQYF.